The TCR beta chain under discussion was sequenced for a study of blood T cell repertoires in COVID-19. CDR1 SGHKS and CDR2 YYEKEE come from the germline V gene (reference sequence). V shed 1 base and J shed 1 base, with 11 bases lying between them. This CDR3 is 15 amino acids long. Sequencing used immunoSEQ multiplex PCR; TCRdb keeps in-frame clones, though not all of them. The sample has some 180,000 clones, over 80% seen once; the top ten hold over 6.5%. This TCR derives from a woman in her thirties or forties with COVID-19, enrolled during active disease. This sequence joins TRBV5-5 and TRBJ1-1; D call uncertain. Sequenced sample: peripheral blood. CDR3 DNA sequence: TGTGCCAGCAGCTTGTGGCAGTTCAAGAACACTGAAGCTTTCTTT. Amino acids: CASSLWQFKNTEAFF.